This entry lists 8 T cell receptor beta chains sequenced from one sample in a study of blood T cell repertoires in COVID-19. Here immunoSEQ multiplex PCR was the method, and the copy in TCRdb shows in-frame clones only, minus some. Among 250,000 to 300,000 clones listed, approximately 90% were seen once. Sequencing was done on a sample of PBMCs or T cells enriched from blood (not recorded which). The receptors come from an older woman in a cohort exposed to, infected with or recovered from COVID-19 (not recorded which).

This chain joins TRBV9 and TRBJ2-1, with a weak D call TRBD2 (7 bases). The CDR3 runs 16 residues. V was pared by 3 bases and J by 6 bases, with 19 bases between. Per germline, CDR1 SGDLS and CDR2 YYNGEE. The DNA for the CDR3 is TGTGCCAGCAGCGCCCTACACGGGGGGCTCCGCAATGAGCAGTTCTTC. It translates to CASSALHGGLRNEQFF.

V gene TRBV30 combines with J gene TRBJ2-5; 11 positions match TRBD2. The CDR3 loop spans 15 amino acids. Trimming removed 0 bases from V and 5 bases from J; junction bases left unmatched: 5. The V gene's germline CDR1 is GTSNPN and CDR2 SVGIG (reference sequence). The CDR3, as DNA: TGTGCCTGGAGTGTAGCTAGCGGGAGGTTCGAGACCCAGTACTTC. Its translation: CAWSVASGRFETQYF.

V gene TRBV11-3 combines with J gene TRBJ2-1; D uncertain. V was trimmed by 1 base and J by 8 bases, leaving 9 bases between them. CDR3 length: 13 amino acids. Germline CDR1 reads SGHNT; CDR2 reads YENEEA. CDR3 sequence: CASSLAGLYEQFF. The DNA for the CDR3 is TGTGCCAGCAGCTTAGCAGGTCTTTATGAGCAGTTCTTC.

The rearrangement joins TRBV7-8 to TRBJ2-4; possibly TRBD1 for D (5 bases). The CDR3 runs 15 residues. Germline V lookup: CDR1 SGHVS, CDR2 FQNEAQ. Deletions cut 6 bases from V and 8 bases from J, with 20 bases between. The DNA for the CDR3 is TGTGCCAGCAGTCGAACCAGGGTTTCTGAAGACATTCAGTACTTC. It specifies CASSRTRVSEDIQYF.

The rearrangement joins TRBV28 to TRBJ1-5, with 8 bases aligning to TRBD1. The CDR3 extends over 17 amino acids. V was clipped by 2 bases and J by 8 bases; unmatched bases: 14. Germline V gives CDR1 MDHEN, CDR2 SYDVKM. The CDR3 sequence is CASSLGGQGALREPQHF. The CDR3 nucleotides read TGTGCCAGCAGTTTAGGAGGGCAGGGGGCCCTTAGAGAGCCCCAGCATTTT.

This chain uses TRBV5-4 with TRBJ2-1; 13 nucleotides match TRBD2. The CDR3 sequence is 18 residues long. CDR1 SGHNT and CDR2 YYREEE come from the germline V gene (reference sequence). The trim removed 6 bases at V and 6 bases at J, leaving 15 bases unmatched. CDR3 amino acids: CASTFTWTSGSQTNEQFF. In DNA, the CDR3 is TGTGCCAGCACCTTTACTTGGACTAGCGGGAGCCAAACCAATGAGCAGTTCTTC. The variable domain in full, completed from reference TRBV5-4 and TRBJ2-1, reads ETGVTQSPTHLIKTRGQQVTLRCSSQSGHNTVSWYQQALGQGPQFIFQYYREEENGRGNFPPRFSGLQFPNYSSELNVNALELDDSALYLCASTFTWTSGSQTNEQFFGPGTRLTVL.

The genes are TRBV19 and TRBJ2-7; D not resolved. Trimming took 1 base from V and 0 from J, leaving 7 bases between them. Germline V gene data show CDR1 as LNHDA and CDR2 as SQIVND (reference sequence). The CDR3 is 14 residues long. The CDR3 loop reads CASSIAESSYEQYF. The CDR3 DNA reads TGTGCCAGTAGTATAGCGGAGAGCTCCTACGAGCAGTACTTC.

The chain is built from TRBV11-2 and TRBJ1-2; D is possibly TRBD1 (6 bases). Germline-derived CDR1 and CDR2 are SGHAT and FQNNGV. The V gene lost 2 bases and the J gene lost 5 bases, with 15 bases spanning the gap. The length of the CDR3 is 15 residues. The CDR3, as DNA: TGTGCCAGCAGCTTACGGGACACGAGACGTTATGGCTACACCTTC. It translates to CASSLRDTRRYGYTF.